The entry that follows covers one TCR beta chain sequence. Its antigen is not known. Germline assignment: CDR1 SGHNT and CDR2 YYREEE (reference sequence). Trimming removed 2 bases from V and 0 bases from J, with 8 bases in between. This CDR3 comprises 14 residues. The data derive from a study of CD8+ T cells in alopecia areata. At the level of the study: Oral tofacitinib (5 to 10 mg twice daily) was administered to treated patients. Whole-study findings and limits: Normal scalp showed lower clonality than lesional scalp, especially alopecia totalis/universalis. TCR sharing was clearer in mice than between patients, perhaps partly owing to patient HLA diversity.

Extracted RNA was reverse transcribed, and the resulting cDNA served as sequencing template. Profiling relied on immunoSEQ multiplex PCR, and the TCRdb table lists in-frame clones only, not all of them. The sample yields 12,000 or so clones, more than 55% seen once. Peripheral blood samples and lesional scalp punch biopsies were obtained from alopecia areata patients. The chain recombines TRBV5-4 with TRBJ2-5, with D unresolved. This receptor was taken from a human donor with alopecia areata. The sequencing input was skin. CDR3 in amino acids: CASSLKDDQETQYF. In DNA, the CDR3 is TGTGCCAGCAGCTTAAAGGACGACCAAGAGACCCAGTACTTC.